The 32 T cell receptor beta chains below were found in one sample sequenced in a study of cytomegalovirus exposure and HLA in healthy donors. The PCR had 60 Vbeta and 13 Jbeta primers. Assay: immunoSEQ multiplex PCR; the TCRdb copy retains only in-frame clones and omits some. The profile shows about 120,000 clones, over 70% of them singletons. The source material was PBMCs. The receptors originated from a woman in her 50s in good health and CMV-seropositive.

This clone was recorded once. The chain carries TRBV7-2 and TRBJ2-3, with D tentatively TRBD2 (6 bases). V was pared by 4 bases and J by 3 bases, with 17 bases between. This CDR3 spans 16 amino acids. Germline CDR1 reads SGHTA; CDR2 reads FQGNSA. The chain's CDR3 is CASSSGSHWLTDTQYF. CDR3 sequence (DNA): TGTGCCAGCAGCTCCGGGAGCCACTGGTTGACAGATACGCAGTATTTT.

The chain couples TRBV7-2 to TRBJ2-7; 8 bases fit TRBD1. CDR3 length: 15 residues. Germline lookup yields CDR1 SGHTA and CDR2 FQGNSA. With 5 bases clipped from V and 0 bases from J, the junction kept 6 bases outside the gene matches. CDR3 protein: CASSTYRGSSYEQYF. CDR3 coding DNA: TGTGCCAGCAGCACCTACAGGGGGTCCTCCTACGAGCAGTACTTC.

This clone was recorded only once. The chain recombines TRBV29-1 with TRBJ1-1, with no clear D. This CDR3 has 10 residues. Between the trimmed V and J ends, which lost 4 bases and 8 bases, there was a span of 8 bases. Germline loops: CDR1 SQVTM, CDR2 ANQGSEA. CDR3 sequence (DNA): TGCAGCGTTGGTACAGAAGAAGCTTTCTTT. This codes for CSVGTEEAFF.

This chain joins TRBV6-1 and TRBJ2-7; TRBD1 agrees at 9 bases. V lost 10 bases and J lost 4; bases outside the gene matches: 5. This CDR3 has 12 residues. Germline V gives CDR1 MNHNS, CDR2 SASEGT. DNA for the CDR3: TGTGCCACCGGGACAGGGATGTACGAGCAGTACTTC. Its translation is CATGTGMYEQYF.

V is TRBV5-4 and J is TRBJ1-6, with 8 nucleotides matching TRBD1. V trimming: 0 bases; J trimming: 7 bases; junction bases outside the gene matches: 0. There are 14 residues in the CDR3. CDR1 and CDR2 from the germline V gene are SGHNT and YYREEE (reference sequence). Here the CDR3 reads CASSLDRGNSPLHF. The CDR3 region has the DNA TGTGCCAGCAGCTTGGACAGGGGGAATTCACCCCTCCACTTT.

The chain recombines TRBV11-3 with TRBJ1-3; tentatively, D is TRBD1 (6 bases). The V end was cut by 5 bases, the J end by 2 bases, with 16 bases between. From germline, CDR1 is SGHNT and CDR2 YENEEA. The CDR3 totals 16 residues. CDR3 protein: CASSPAGGRAGNTIYF. CDR3 bases: TGTGCCAGCAGCCCTGCCGGGGGGCGCGCTGGAAACACCATATATTTT.

This clone was counted a few times. The gene calls are TRBV5-4 and TRBJ1-4; D is ambiguous. Between the trimmed V and J ends, which lost 0 bases and 3 bases, there was a span of 6 bases. The CDR3 consists of 14 residues. The germline V gene has CDR1 SGHNT and CDR2 YYREEE (reference sequence). The CDR3 DNA reads as TGTGCCAGCAGCTTGGATCCCTCTAATGAAAAACTGTTTTTT. The encoded protein is CASSLDPSNEKLFF. The full variable domain, in which reference TRBV5-4 and TRBJ1-4 provide the parts outside the CDR3, is ETGVTQSPTHLIKTRGQQVTLRCSSQSGHNTVSWYQQALGQGPQFIFQYYREEENGRGNFPPRFSGLQFPNYSSELNVNALELDDSALYLCASSLDPSNEKLFFGSGTQLSVL.

The chain is built from TRBV13 and TRBJ2-4; weak D call: TRBD2 (6 bases). Trimming removed 1 base at V and 7 bases at J, with 14 bases between. The germline gives CDR1 PRHDT, CDR2 FYEKMQ (reference sequence). This CDR3 spans 15 amino acids. The DNA for the CDR3 is TGTGCCAGCAGCTTAGAAGGAGGGCCTGGGAACATTCAGTACTTC. It is translated as CASSLEGGPGNIQYF.

This chain joins TRBV7-2 and TRBJ2-4; D might be TRBD1 (6 bases). Germline CDR1 is SGHTA and CDR2 is FQGNSA. V was pared by 4 bases and J by 5 bases, with 15 bases between. The CDR3 spans 15 residues. CDR3 sequence (DNA): TGTGCCAGCAGCTCCCGTTTCAGGGGAGAAAACATTCAGTACTTC. Its protein product is CASSSRFRGENIQYF.

The genes are TRBV19 and TRBJ1-1; 8 nucleotides match TRBD1. The CDR3 has 14 residues. The germline gives CDR1 LNHDA, CDR2 SQIVND (reference sequence). V shed 2 bases and J 5 bases; nucleotides not matched to a gene: 4. Here the CDR3 DNA reads TGTGCCAGTAGTATACAGGGGGCAAGGACTGAAGCTTTCTTT. It translates to CASSIQGARTEAFF.

This clone appeared once. V is TRBV30 and J is TRBJ1-2; TRBD1 matches 7 bases. CDR1 is GTSNPN, CDR2 SVGIG, per germline (reference sequence). The CDR3 covers 16 residues. Germline trimming cut 2 bases from V and 1 base from J; bases unmatched to any gene: 10. CDR3 sequence (DNA): TGTGCCTGGAGTACCGGGAGTTGGGACAGTAACTATGGCTACACCTTC. Amino acid sequence: CAWSTGSWDSNYGYTF.

A few counts support this clone. The gene calls are TRBV4-2 and TRBJ2-7; 11 bases map to TRBD2. Germline V gene lookup returns CDR1 LGHNA and CDR2 YNFKEQ. The CDR3 is 16 amino acids. The V segment lost 3 bases and the J segment 3 bases; nucleotides outside the gene matches: 7. CDR3 residues: CASSHSTSGGSYEQYF. The CDR3 nucleotides read TGTGCCAGCAGCCACTCAACTAGCGGGGGAAGCTACGAGCAGTACTTC.

This clone was observed a handful of times. The chain links TRBV7-9 to TRBJ2-1; D is unclear. Trimming removed 5 bases at V and 0 bases at J, with 11 bases between. Germline loops: CDR1 SEHNR, CDR2 FQNEAQ (reference sequence). The CDR3 spans 15 residues. CDR3 sequence: CASSNSMRSYNEQFF. As DNA, the CDR3 is TGTGCCAGCAGCAATTCGATGCGCTCCTACAATGAGCAGTTCTTC.

V usage is TRBV20-1 and J usage is TRBJ2-3; 8 positions match TRBD2. The V gene end was trimmed by 6 bases and the J gene end by 14 bases; junction bases not matched to a gene: 10. The germline gives CDR1 DFQATT, CDR2 SNEGSKA (reference sequence). The CDR3 is 11 amino acids. CDR3 nucleotide sequence: TGCAGTGCCGGGGGGGGCGGGGTCCTGTATTTT. It codes for CSAGGGGVLYF.

The table lists this clone with a few counts. This chain uses TRBV29-1 with TRBJ2-3; TRBD2 agrees at 10 bases. This CDR3 has 15 residues. Germline V gives CDR1 SQVTM, CDR2 ANQGSEA. V dropped 2 bases and J dropped 2; count of bases not matched to a gene: 4. The CDR3, as DNA: TGCAGCGTTGAACGTGGACTAGCGGACACAGATACGCAGTATTTT. Amino acids: CSVERGLADTDTQYF.

The CDR3 loop is CASSFPRGNTEAFF. CDR3 DNA: TGTGCCAGCAGTTTTCCTAGGGGCAACACTGAAGCTTTCTTT. The chain couples TRBV28 to TRBJ1-1; tentative D call: TRBD1 (5 bases). Trimming pared 3 bases from V and 2 bases from J, leaving 10 bases between. This CDR3 comprises 14 residues. Germline V gene data show CDR1 as MDHEN and CDR2 as SYDVKM.

About this clone: One end of the junction does not line up with germline, which may come from a read error. The rearrangement links TRBV7-7 to TRBJ2-3; D uncertain. Germline loops: CDR1 SSHAT, CDR2 FNYEAQ (reference sequence). The CDR3 is made up of 13 amino acids. CDR3 sequence (DNA): TGTGCTAGCAGCCTACGTCCCACAGATACGCAGTATTTT. Translating gives CASSLRPTDTQYF.

The chain carries TRBV10-3 and TRBJ2-4; a weak D match, TRBD1 (6 bases). The CDR3 covers 13 residues. The germline V and J ends were trimmed by 10 bases and 0 bases, with 10 bases remaining between them. CDR1 and CDR2 from the germline V gene are ENHRY and SYGVKD. The CDR3 loop is CASTGLAKNIQYF. In DNA form, the CDR3 reads TGTGCCAGTACAGGGCTAGCCAAAAACATTCAGTACTTC.

The chain uses TRBV15 and TRBJ1-3, with 8 positions matching TRBD1. This CDR3 has 14 amino acids. Germline-derived CDR1 and CDR2 are LNHNV and YYDKDF (reference sequence). V was clipped by 3 bases and J by 8 bases; unmatched bases: 6. CDR3: CATSRRTGSHTIYF. The CDR3 nucleotides read TGTGCCACCAGCAGGCGGACAGGGAGTCACACCATATATTTT.

The V and J genes are TRBV12-5 and TRBJ2-5, with D unresolved. Germline assignment: CDR1 LGHNT and CDR2 FRNRAP. There are 16 residues in the CDR3. Trimming removed 3 bases at V and 2 bases at J, with 16 bases between. CDR3 coding DNA: TGTGCTAGTGGTTTCCCCCAAGGTAGCCTACAAGAGACCCAGTACTTC. Protein sequence: CASGFPQGSLQETQYF.

The chain uses TRBV5-1 and TRBJ2-5; 10 bases agree with TRBD1. The CDR3 is 14 amino acids. In germline, CDR1 is SGHRS, CDR2 YFSETQ. The V segment lost 2 bases and the J segment 6 bases; nucleotides outside the gene matches: 4. DNA of the CDR3: TGCGCCAGCAGCTTTGGGACAGGGGAAAAGACCCAGTACTTC. Amino acid sequence: CASSFGTGEKTQYF.

The gene calls are TRBV6-1 and TRBJ1-2; 7 bases agree with TRBD1. The V and J ends lost 7 bases and 5 bases, in that order; junction bases with no gene match: 10. CDR3 length equals 14 residues. CDR1 is MNHNS and CDR2 is SASEGT in the germline V gene. Here the CDR3 DNA reads TGTGCCAGCACGAGGGACAGAAGCCAATATGGCTACACCTTC. Translated: CASTRDRSQYGYTF.

This clone has a handful of counts. The chain carries TRBV19 and TRBJ1-1; possible D gene TRBD1, 5 bases. The V end was cut by 3 bases, the J end by 4 bases, with 21 bases between. CDR3 length equals 17 residues. Germline V gene data show CDR1 as LNHDA and CDR2 as SQIVND (reference sequence). CDR3 coding DNA: TGTGCCAGTAGTATCTTGGTGGGGCCCGACTTGGGCACTGAAGCTTTCTTT. It specifies CASSILVGPDLGTEAFF. The complete variable domain, with remaining parts taken from reference TRBV19 and TRBJ1-1, reads DGGITQSPKYLFRKEGQNVTLSCEQNLNHDAMYWYRQDPGQGLRLIYYSQIVNDFQKGDIAEGYSVSREKKESFPLTVTSAQKNPTAFYLCASSILVGPDLGTEAFFGQGTRLTVV.

The rearrangement joins TRBV6-1 to TRBJ2-7; no definite D call. Trimming took off 7 bases at V and 2 bases at J, with 18 bases between the two ends. The CDR3 is made up of 15 amino acids. From germline, CDR1 is MNHNS and CDR2 SASEGT. The CDR3 protein is CASTSGRSMAYEQYF. The CDR3 DNA follows: TGTGCCAGCACCTCGGGTCGATCGATGGCCTACGAGCAGTACTTC.

V usage is TRBV7-9 and J usage is TRBJ2-5; 7 nucleotides line up with TRBD1. The CDR3 sequence is 15 residues long. Germline CDR1 SEHNR, CDR2 FQNEAQ (reference sequence). V lost 3 bases to trimming and J lost 9 bases; unmatched junction nucleotides: 13. The DNA for the CDR3 is TGTGCCAGCAGCTTGCTGACAGGGTTGGGCTCGTCCCAGTACTTC. Translation gives CASSLLTGLGSSQYF.

V usage is TRBV18 and J usage is TRBJ1-3; a possible D gene is TRBD1 (6 bases). Germline CDR1 and CDR2: KGHSH and LQKENI. The CDR3 spans 16 residues. The V end was cut by 3 bases, the J end by 2 bases, with 14 bases between. CDR3 DNA: TGTGCCAGCTCACCCGGGACGGGGGGGCCTGGAAACACCATATATTTT. Encoded protein: CASSPGTGGPGNTIYF. The full variable domain, rest sourced from reference TRBV18 and TRBJ1-3, is NAGVMQNPRHLVRRRGQEARLRCSPMKGHSHVYWYRQLPEEGLKFMVYLQKENIIDESGMPKERFSAEFPKEGPSILRIQQVVRGDSAAYFCASSPGTGGPGNTIYFGEGSWLTVV.

The chain uses TRBV10-1 and TRBJ2-7; 9 bases agree with TRBD1. The CDR3 consists of 14 residues. Per the germline V gene, CDR1 is WNHNN and CDR2 is SYGVQD (reference sequence). V shed 7 bases, J shed 3 bases, and the junction held 7 bases outside the gene matches. CDR3 loop: CASKLQGAVYEQYF. In DNA form, the CDR3 reads TGCGCCAGCAAACTACAGGGGGCTGTCTACGAGCAGTACTTC.

This sequence joins TRBV2 and TRBJ2-5, with D hard to call. Matching the DNA end better, TRBJ2-7 makes the J call doubtful. The CDR3 runs 12 residues. CDR1 and CDR2 from the germline V gene are SNHLY and FYNNEI. The CDR3 is CATRDWSYEQYF. The CDR3 nucleotides are TGTGCCACCCGAGACTGGTCCTACGAGCAGTACTTC.

This clone occurred a few times. This rearrangement joins TRBV5-1 to TRBJ1-2; TRBD1 aligns across 7 bases. CDR3 length equals 13 residues. The V gene's germline CDR1 is SGHRS and CDR2 YFSETQ. The trim removed 10 bases at V and 7 bases at J, leaving 13 bases unmatched. The CDR3 DNA reads as TGCGCCTCATCCGACAGGGTGGGAACTGGCTACACCTTC. It is translated as CASSDRVGTGYTF.

The chain combines TRBV11-2 with TRBJ2-7, with D perhaps matching TRBD2 (6 bases). V dropped 5 bases and J dropped 2 bases, with 19 bases sitting between them. Per the germline V gene, CDR1 is SGHAT and CDR2 is FQNNGV. This CDR3 is 16 amino acids long. CDR3 sequence reads: CASSPLKRADPYEQYF. The CDR3 nucleotides read TGTGCCAGCAGCCCTCTAAAGCGGGCGGACCCCTACGAGCAGTACTTC.

The V call is TRBV29-1, the J call TRBJ2-7; 10 bases line up with TRBD1. Per the germline V gene, CDR1 is SQVTM and CDR2 is ANQGSEA. CDR3 length equals 14 residues. V was clipped by 6 bases and J by 3 bases; unmatched bases: 8. Written as DNA, the CDR3 is TGCAGCGTGTCCGGGACAGGGGATTTCTACGAGCAGTACTTC. Translating it yields CSVSGTGDFYEQYF.

The V call is TRBV6-5, the J call TRBJ2-7, with TRBD2 matching 12 bases. Germline CDR1 is MNHEY and CDR2 is SVGAGI. J was trimmed by 5 bases and V by 7 bases; bases with no gene match: 3. CDR3 length equals 13 residues. CDR3 sequence reads: CASMGLAGHEQYF. The CDR3 DNA is TGTGCCAGCATGGGACTAGCGGGTCACGAGCAGTACTTC.